This T cell receptor (beta chain) was captured by sequencing in a study of CD8+CD57+ T cells in acquired aplastic anemia. Study at large: DNA from sorted CD4+ and CD8+ cells averaged around 3.2 ug. Average CD4+ read depth in healthy donors was some 11 million reads.

Study observations and caveats: Any difference that existed in CD8+ Simpson's diversity between patients and controls was not significant. Overlapping CD8+ CDR3 repertoires of patients and controls contained around 30 shared sequences.

Germline V gives CDR1 LNHNV, CDR2 YYDKDF (reference sequence). The CDR3 totals 17 residues. CDR3 and TCR beta VDJ profiling relied on genomic DNA as the template. TCRdb called the reads again in MiXCR, with one record for every CDR3 protein. Among hundreds of thousands of distinct CDR3 sequences, about 70% were seen once, and the ten largest hold 4%. In regard to this clonotype: The antigen remains undetermined. A junction end diverges from the germline sequence, so it may reflect a read error.

V is TRBV15 and J is TRBJ2-2; D remains unclear. The source material was sorted CD4+, CD8+, or CD8+CD57+ T cells (not recorded which) from PBMCs. This TCR was sampled from a human donor in good health, serving as a control. CDR3 region: CATSRGQAGVNGQPLYF. The CDR3 DNA sequence: TGTGCCACCAGCAGAGGGCAGGCAGGCGTGAACGGTCAGCCCCTGTATTTT. Using reference TRBV15 and TRBJ2-2 for the parts outside the CDR3, the full variable domain is DAMVIQNPRYQVTQFGKPVTLSCSQTLNHNVMYWYQQKSSQAPKLLFHYYDKDFNNEADTPDNFQSRRPNTSFCFLDIRSPGLGDTAMYLCATSRGQAGVNGQPLYFGEGSRLTVL.